The source of this T cell receptor (beta chain) is a study of T cells in Graves' hyperthyroidism and ophthalmopathy. General study points: From stable hyperthyroidism, ophthalmopathy was set apart by a 13 V-J model.

It was uncontrolled infection, other autoimmune disease, pregnancy or lactation that excluded patients. V trimming: 4 bases; J trimming: 5 bases; junction bases outside the gene matches: 9. Germline V gene lookup returns CDR1 MGHDK and CDR2 SYGVNS. This CDR3 has 16 amino acids. This clonotype was recorded many times. Its antigen is undetermined. The CDR3 regions of TCR beta were amplified from RNA transcripts. HTBI primers drove first-round RT-PCR of the TCR CDR3. TCRdb re-called the multiplex PCR reads through MiXCR, storing one row per CDR3 protein. The sample holds about 500,000 distinct CDR3 sequences, roughly a sixth seen once.

This chain uses TRBV25-1 with TRBJ2-1; TRBD2 matches 9 bases. This TCR was recovered from a woman in her twenties or thirties with Graves' ophthalmopathy. The sequencing sample was made of blood. CDR3 loop: CASSGSARLADNEQFF. The CDR3 nucleotides are TGTGCCAGCAGTGGGTCAGCAAGACTAGCGGACAATGAGCAGTTCTTC.